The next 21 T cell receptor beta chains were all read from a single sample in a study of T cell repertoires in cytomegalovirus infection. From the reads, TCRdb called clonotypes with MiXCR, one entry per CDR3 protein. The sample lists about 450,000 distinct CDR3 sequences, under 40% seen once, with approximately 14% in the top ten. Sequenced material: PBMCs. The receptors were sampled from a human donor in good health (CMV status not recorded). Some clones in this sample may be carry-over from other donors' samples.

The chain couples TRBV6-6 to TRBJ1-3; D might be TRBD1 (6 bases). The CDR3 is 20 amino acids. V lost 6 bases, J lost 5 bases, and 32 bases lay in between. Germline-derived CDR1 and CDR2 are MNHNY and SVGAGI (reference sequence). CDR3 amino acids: CASSQLGAYRAAPTRNTIYF. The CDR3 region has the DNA TGTGCCAGCAGCCAACTGGGGGCATACAGGGCGGCCCCCACGCGAAACACCATATATTTT.

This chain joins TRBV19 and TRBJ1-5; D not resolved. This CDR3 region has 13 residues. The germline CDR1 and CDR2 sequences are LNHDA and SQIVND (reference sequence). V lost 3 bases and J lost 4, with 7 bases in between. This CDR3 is CASSITANQPQHF. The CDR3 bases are TGTGCCAGTAGTATTACAGCGAATCAGCCCCAGCATTTT. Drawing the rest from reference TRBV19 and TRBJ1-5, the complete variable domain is DGGITQSPKYLFRKEGQNVTLSCEQNLNHDAMYWYRQDPGQGLRLIYYSQIVNDFQKGDIAEGYSVSREKKESFPLTVTSAQKNPTAFYLCASSITANQPQHFGDGTRLSIL.

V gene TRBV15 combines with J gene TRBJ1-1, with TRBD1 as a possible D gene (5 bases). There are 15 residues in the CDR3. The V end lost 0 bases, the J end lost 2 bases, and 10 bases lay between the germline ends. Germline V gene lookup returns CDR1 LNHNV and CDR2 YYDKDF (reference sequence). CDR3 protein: CATSRDGDRNTEAFF. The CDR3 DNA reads TGTGCCACCAGCAGAGATGGGGACCGAAACACTGAAGCTTTCTTT. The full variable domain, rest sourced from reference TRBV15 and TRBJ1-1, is DAMVIQNPRYQVTQFGKPVTLSCSQTLNHNVMYWYQQKSSQAPKLLFHYYDKDFNNEADTPDNFQSRRPNTSFCFLDIRSPGLGDTAMYLCATSRDGDRNTEAFFGQGTRLTVV.

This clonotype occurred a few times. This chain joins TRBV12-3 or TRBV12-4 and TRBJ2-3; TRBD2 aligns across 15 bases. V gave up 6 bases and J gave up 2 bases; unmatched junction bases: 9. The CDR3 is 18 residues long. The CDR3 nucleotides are TGTGCCAGCAGGGGTCCGGGACTAGCGGGAGGACTCACAGATACGCAGTATTTT. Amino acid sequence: CASRGPGLAGGLTDTQYF.

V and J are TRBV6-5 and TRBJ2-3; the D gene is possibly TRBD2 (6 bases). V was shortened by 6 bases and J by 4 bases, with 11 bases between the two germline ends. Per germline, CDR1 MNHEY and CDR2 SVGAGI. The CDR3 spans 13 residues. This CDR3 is CASRREDPDTQYF. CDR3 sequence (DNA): TGTGCCAGCAGAAGGGAGGACCCAGATACGCAGTATTTT.

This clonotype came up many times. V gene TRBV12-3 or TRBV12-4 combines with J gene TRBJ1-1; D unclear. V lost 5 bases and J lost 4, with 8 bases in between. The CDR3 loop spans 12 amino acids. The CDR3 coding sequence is TGTGCCAGCAGTCCTCAGAGCACTGAAGCTTTCTTT. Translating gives CASSPQSTEAFF.

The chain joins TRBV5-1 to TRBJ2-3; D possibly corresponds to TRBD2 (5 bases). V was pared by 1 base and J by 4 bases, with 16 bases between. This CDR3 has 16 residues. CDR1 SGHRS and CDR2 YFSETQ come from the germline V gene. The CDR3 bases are TGCGCCAGCAGCTTGTATGGGAACCAGAGGGCAGATACGCAGTATTTT. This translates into CASSLYGNQRADTQYF.

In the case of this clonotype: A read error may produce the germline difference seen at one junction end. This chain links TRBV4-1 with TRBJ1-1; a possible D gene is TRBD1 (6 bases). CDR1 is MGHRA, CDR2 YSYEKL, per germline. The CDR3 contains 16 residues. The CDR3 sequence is CASSPSGGQSHTEALF. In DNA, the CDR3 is TGCGCCAGCAGCCCGTCGGGTGGACAGTCGCACACTGAAGCTTTATTT.

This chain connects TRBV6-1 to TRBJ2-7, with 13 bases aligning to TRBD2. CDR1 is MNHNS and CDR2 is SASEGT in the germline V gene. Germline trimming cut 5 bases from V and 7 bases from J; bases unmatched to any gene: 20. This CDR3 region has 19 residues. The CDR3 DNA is TGTGCCAGCAGTTACAACCCGACCCCACTAGCGGGGGGGCTAGGTGAGCAGTACTTC. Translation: CASSYNPTPLAGGLGEQYF.

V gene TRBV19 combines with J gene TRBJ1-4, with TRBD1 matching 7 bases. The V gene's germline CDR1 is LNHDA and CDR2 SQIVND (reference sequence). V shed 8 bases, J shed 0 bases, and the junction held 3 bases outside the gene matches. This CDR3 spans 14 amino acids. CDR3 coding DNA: TGTGCCAGTCGGAGGGGGCCAACTAATGAAAAACTGTTTTTT. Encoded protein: CASRRGPTNEKLFF.

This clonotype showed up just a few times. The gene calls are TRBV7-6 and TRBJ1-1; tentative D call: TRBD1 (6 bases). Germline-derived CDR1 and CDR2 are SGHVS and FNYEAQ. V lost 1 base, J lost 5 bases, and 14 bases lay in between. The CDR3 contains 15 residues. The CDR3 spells CASSLVGSGETEAFF. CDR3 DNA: TGTGCCAGCAGCTTAGTGGGATCAGGGGAGACTGAAGCTTTCTTT.

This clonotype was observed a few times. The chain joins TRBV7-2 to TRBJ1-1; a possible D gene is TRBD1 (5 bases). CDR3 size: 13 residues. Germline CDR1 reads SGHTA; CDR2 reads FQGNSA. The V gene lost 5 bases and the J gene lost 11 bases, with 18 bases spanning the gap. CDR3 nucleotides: TGTGCCAGCAGCGAGGGACCGCCGTACCCGGCTTTCTTT. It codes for CASSEGPPYPAFF. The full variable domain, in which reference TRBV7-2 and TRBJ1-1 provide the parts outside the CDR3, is GAGVSQSPSNKVTEKGKDVELRCDPISGHTALYWYRQSLGQGLEFLIYFQGNSAPDKSGLPSDRFSAERTGGSVSTLTIQRTQQEDSAVYLCASSEGPPYPAFFGQGTRLTVV.

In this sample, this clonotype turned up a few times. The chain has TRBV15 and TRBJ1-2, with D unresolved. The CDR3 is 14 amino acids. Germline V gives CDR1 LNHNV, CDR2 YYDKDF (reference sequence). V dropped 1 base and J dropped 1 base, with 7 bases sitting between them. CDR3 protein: CATSRAGLNYGYTF. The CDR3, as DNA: TGTGCCACCAGCAGAGCCGGTCTTAACTATGGCTACACCTTC.

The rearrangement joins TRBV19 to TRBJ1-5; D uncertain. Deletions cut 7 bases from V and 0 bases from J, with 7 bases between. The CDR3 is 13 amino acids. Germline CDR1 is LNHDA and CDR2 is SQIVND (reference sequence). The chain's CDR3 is CASIDGSNQPQHF. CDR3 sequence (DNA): TGTGCCAGTATTGACGGTAGCAATCAGCCCCAGCATTTT.

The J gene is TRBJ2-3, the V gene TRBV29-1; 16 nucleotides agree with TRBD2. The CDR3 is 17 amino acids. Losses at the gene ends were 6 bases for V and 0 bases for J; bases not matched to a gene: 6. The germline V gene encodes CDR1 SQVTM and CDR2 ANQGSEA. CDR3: CSVAPGLAGGSTDTQYF. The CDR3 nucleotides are TGCAGCGTCGCCCCGGGACTAGCGGGGGGGAGCACAGATACGCAGTATTTT.

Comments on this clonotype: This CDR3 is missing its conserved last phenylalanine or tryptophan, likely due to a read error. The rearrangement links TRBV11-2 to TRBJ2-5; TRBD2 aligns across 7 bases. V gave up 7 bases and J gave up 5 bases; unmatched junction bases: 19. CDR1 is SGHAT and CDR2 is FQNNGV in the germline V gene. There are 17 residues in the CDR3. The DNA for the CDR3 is TGTGCCAGCACCCTCAATCCGCCGGCCTGGGGAGGGGAGACCCAGTACTTA. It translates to CASTLNPPAWGGETQYL.

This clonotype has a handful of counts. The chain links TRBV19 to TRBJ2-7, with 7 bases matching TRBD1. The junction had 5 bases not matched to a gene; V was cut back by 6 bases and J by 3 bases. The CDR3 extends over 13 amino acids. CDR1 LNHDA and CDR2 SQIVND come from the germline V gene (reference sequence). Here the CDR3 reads CASSSYRGYEQYF. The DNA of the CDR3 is TGTGCCAGTAGCTCATACAGGGGCTACGAGCAGTACTTC.

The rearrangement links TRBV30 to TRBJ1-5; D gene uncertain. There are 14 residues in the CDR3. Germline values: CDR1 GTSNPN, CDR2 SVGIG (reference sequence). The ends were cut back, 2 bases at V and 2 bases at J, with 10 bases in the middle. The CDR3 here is CAWSRGRGNQPQHF. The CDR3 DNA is TGTGCCTGGAGTAGAGGGAGGGGCAATCAGCCCCAGCATTTT.

DNA for the CDR3: TGCGCCAGCAGCTTCGGAGGAGGAAGGGGCGCGTACGAGCAGTACTTC. Protein sequence: CASSFGGGRGAYEQYF. This sequence joins TRBV5-1 and TRBJ2-7; D tentatively reads TRBD1 or TRBD2 (5 bases each). Germline CDR1 reads SGHRS; CDR2 reads YFSETQ. The CDR3 is made up of 16 amino acids. Trimming left V 2 bases short and J 4 bases short, with 19 bases between.

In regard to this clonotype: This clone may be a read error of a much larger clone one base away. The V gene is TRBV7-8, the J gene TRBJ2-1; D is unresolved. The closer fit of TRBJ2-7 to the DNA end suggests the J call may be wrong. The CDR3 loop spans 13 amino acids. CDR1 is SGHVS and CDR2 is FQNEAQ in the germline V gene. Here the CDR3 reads CASSYPTDNEQYF. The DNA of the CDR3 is TGTGCCAGCAGCTACCCCACCGACAATGAGCAGTACTTC.

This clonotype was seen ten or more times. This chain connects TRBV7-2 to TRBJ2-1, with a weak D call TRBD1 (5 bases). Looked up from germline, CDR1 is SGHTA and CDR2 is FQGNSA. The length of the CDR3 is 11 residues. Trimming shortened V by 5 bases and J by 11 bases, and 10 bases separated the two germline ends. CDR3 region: CASSRTGKQFF. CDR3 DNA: TGTGCCAGCAGCAGAACAGGAAAGCAGTTCTTC.